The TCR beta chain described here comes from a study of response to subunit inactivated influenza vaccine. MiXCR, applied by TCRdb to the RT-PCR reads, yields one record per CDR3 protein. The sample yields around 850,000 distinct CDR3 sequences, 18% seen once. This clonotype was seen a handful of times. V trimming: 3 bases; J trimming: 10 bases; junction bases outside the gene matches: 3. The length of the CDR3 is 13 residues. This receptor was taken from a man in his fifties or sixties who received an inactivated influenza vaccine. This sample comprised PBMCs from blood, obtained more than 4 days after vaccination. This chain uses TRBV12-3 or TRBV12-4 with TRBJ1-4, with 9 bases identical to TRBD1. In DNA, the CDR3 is TGTGCCAGCAGTTTCGACAGGGGGGGAAAACTGTTTTTT. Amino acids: CASSFDRGGKLFF.